This T cell receptor beta chain was recovered during a study of CD4+ T cells in melanoma. Study-wide results and limits: In melanoma, neoantigen-specific CD4+ T cells reportedly differed in differentiation state.

Assay: immunoSEQ multiplex PCR; the TCRdb copy retains only in-frame clones and omits some. In the table there are about 54,000 clones, roughly three quarters of which are singletons. Concerning this clone: Its specificity is not known.

The V end was cut by 10 bases, the J end by 0 bases, with 18 bases between. Germline CDR1 ENHRY, CDR2 SYGVKD. The CDR3 loop spans 15 amino acids. The V gene is TRBV10-3, the J gene TRBJ1-1; D perhaps matches TRBD1 (5 bases). The sequence was obtained from a human donor with melanoma. Sample: tumor tissue. The CDR3 sequence: CATEGEGPMNTEAFF. DNA of the CDR3: TGTGCCACCGAAGGGGAGGGGCCAATGAACACTGAAGCTTTCTTT.